Reported below is one TCR beta chain. What it binds is not known. The data are from a study of graft-versus-host responses after intestinal transplantation. Germline CDR1 reads MGHRA; CDR2 reads YSYEKL. The CDR3 loop spans 16 amino acids. The V end lost 1 base, the J end lost 0 bases, and 11 bases lay between the germline ends. TCRdb's copy holds only in-frame clones and misses some; the assay was immunoSEQ multiplex PCR. The sample lists about 19,000 clones; 90% were seen once. Study conclusions and caveats: Recipient marrow contained GvH clones, some of which appeared first in ileum or blood.

This sequence was found in a human patient who received an intestinal transplant, so some T cells may come from the graft donor. V usage is TRBV4-1 and J usage is TRBJ2-3; D uncertain. Sequencing was performed on PBMCs, taken approximately 370 days after transplant. The CDR3 here is CASSQVGATSTDTQYF. CDR3 in DNA: TGCGCCAGCAGCCAAGTAGGCGCTACTAGCACAGATACGCAGTATTTT.